Listed here are 26 T cell receptor beta chains from one sample, sequenced in a study of blood T cell repertoires in COVID-19. Sequenced by immunoSEQ multiplex PCR; TCRdb stores in-frame clones only, minus some. Found here are approximately 180,000 clones, over 65% of them singletons; the top ten hold 18%. Sequenced input: peripheral blood. These receptors all come from a person aged 65 to 85 with COVID-19, enrolled during active disease.

The rearrangement joins TRBV5-1 to TRBJ2-1; D might be TRBD1 (6 bases). Trimming stripped 3 bases from V and 5 bases from J, with 12 bases between. From germline, CDR1 is SGHRS and CDR2 YFSETQ. The length of the CDR3 is 14 residues. CDR3 nucleotide sequence: TGCGCCAGCAGCTGGACAGTAACTGACAATGAGCAGTTCTTC. The encoded protein is CASSWTVTDNEQFF.

The chain joins TRBV7-8 to TRBJ2-2, with 9 bases identical to TRBD1. V was pared by 5 bases and J by 0 bases, with 4 bases of the junction left unmatched. The CDR3 runs to 16 residues. Germline CDR1 and CDR2: SGHVS and FQNEAQ. This chain's CDR3 is CASSPRTGANTGELFF. In DNA form, the CDR3 reads TGTGCCAGCAGCCCCCGGACAGGGGCGAACACCGGGGAGCTGTTTTTT.

The chain carries TRBV5-4 and TRBJ1-1; unclear D gene. This CDR3 is 15 amino acids long. Per the germline V gene, CDR1 is SGHNT and CDR2 is YYREEE (reference sequence). V lost 4 bases and J lost 0, with 13 bases in between. The CDR3: CASSPIGSMNTEAFF. Written as DNA, the CDR3 is TGTGCCAGCAGCCCAATCGGGAGTATGAACACTGAAGCTTTCTTT. Full variable domain (remainder filled in from reference TRBV5-4 and TRBJ1-1): ETGVTQSPTHLIKTRGQQVTLRCSSQSGHNTVSWYQQALGQGPQFIFQYYREEENGRGNFPPRFSGLQFPNYSSELNVNALELDDSALYLCASSPIGSMNTEAFFGQGTRLTVV.

The J gene is TRBJ2-1, the V gene TRBV19, with TRBD2 matching 9 bases. The germline gives CDR1 LNHDA, CDR2 SQIVND (reference sequence). V gave up 9 bases and J gave up 7 bases; unmatched junction bases: 10. The CDR3 has 14 amino acids. As DNA, the CDR3 is TGTGCCAGCCAAGTGGGACTAGCTGGGAATGAGCAGTTCTTC. It is translated as CASQVGLAGNEQFF.

The rearrangement links TRBV18 to TRBJ1-5; 7 nucleotides match TRBD1. J lost 4 bases, V lost 2 bases, and 11 bases had no gene match. Germline lookup yields CDR1 KGHSH and CDR2 LQKENI. The CDR3 is made up of 17 amino acids. CDR3 region: CASSPSLTNRGNQPQHF. The CDR3 coding sequence is TGTGCCAGCTCACCATCCTTAACAAACAGGGGTAATCAGCCCCAGCATTTT.

The V call is TRBV6-1, the J call TRBJ1-3; TRBD1 is a possible D gene (6 bases). The CDR3 length is 15 residues. Germline CDR1 and CDR2: MNHNS and SASEGT. V lost 1 base, J lost 4 bases, and 11 bases lay in between. CDR3 DNA: TGTGCCAGCAGTGAAGGGCAGGGGATCGGAAACACCATATATTTT. Amino acids: CASSEGQGIGNTIYF.

The chain links TRBV13 to TRBJ1-6; 7 nucleotides align to TRBD1. This CDR3 spans 15 amino acids. Unmatched junction bases numbered 4, after V lost 5 bases and J lost 3 bases. Germline loops: CDR1 PRHDT, CDR2 FYEKMQ (reference sequence). CDR3 coding DNA: TGTGCCAGCAGCCGCCGGGACAGCTATAATTCACCCCTCCACTTT. Translating gives CASSRRDSYNSPLHF.

This clone was observed a single time. The chain uses TRBV5-1 and TRBJ2-7; D not certain. CDR1 is SGHRS, CDR2 YFSETQ, per germline. Trimming cost V 0 bases and J 0 bases, with 4 bases left between them. CDR3 size: 13 residues. The CDR3 DNA is TGCGCCAGCAGCTTGGACAACTCCTACGAGCAGTACTTC. It specifies CASSLDNSYEQYF.

This clone has only one observation. This rearrangement joins TRBV5-1 to TRBJ2-7; 14 bases match TRBD2. CDR1 and CDR2 from the germline V gene are SGHRS and YFSETQ. V gave up 0 bases and J gave up 2 bases; unmatched junction bases: 4. The CDR3 runs to 17 residues. The CDR3 loop reads CASSLAKGLAGAYEQYF. The CDR3, as DNA: TGCGCCAGCAGCTTGGCCAAGGGACTAGCGGGGGCCTACGAGCAGTACTTC.

V and J are TRBV14 and TRBJ2-4; TRBD1 matches 9 bases. Germline CDR1 reads SGHDN; CDR2 reads FVKESK. The CDR3 runs 21 residues. With 1 base clipped from V and 0 bases from J, the junction kept 16 bases outside the gene matches. The CDR3 sequence is CASSQASSGTGYPEAKNIQYF. CDR3 nucleotide sequence: TGTGCCAGCAGCCAAGCATCTTCCGGGACAGGGTATCCAGAAGCCAAAAACATTCAGTACTTC.

This sequence joins TRBV7-8 and TRBJ2-5; 11 bases match TRBD1. Germline CDR1 is SGHVS and CDR2 is FQNEAQ. This CDR3 has 17 residues. Trimming removed 3 bases from V and 0 bases from J; junction bases left unmatched: 6. CDR3 DNA sequence: TGTGCCAGCAGCTTGCGGCGGGACAGGGGGTACCAAGAGACCCAGTACTTC. Residues: CASSLRRDRGYQETQYF.

V gene TRBV18 combines with J gene TRBJ1-1, with no clear D. Trimming took 3 bases from V and 3 from J, leaving 14 bases between them. Germline V gives CDR1 KGHSH, CDR2 LQKENI. The CDR3 is made up of 15 amino acids. CDR3 region: CASSPRASLDTEAFF. As DNA, the CDR3 is TGTGCCAGCTCACCGCGGGCCTCCCTCGACACTGAAGCTTTCTTT.

CDR3 loop: CASSPWDRTSGNTIYF. CDR3 in DNA: TGTGCCAGCAGTCCTTGGGACAGGACCTCTGGAAACACCATATATTTT. The chain carries TRBV6-6 and TRBJ1-3; 8 bases fit TRBD1. CDR3 size: 16 residues. Per germline, CDR1 MNHNY and CDR2 SVGAGI (reference sequence). The V segment lost 5 bases and the J segment 0 bases; nucleotides outside the gene matches: 6.

The J gene is TRBJ1-2, the V gene TRBV4-3, with D perhaps TRBD1 (6 bases). The CDR3 runs to 14 residues. Germline lookup yields CDR1 LGHNA and CDR2 YSLEER. V lost 3 bases and J 6 bases, leaving 14 bases between the germline ends. Here the CDR3 DNA reads TGCGCCAGCAGCCAGCGAACAGGGTTGGATGGCTACACCTTC. Protein: CASSQRTGLDGYTF.

This rearrangement joins TRBV9 to TRBJ2-3, with a possible D match to TRBD2 (5 bases). The CDR3 runs to 14 residues. Trimming shortened V by 0 bases and J by 6 bases, and 11 bases separated the two germline ends. CDR1 is SGDLS and CDR2 is YYNGEE in the germline V gene. The CDR3 nucleotides are TGTGCCAGCAGCGTAGTGCCGGGGTCGGATACGCAGTATTTT. It encodes CASSVVPGSDTQYF.

The V call is TRBV6-2 or TRBV6-3, the J call TRBJ1-2; no clear D. V was clipped by 2 bases and J by 8 bases, with 12 bases between them. The CDR3 is made up of 13 amino acids. Looked up from germline, CDR1 is MNHEY and CDR2 is SVGEGT. The CDR3 sequence: CASSYSQAVGYTF. CDR3 sequence (DNA): TGTGCCAGCAGTTACAGTCAGGCCGTGGGCTACACCTTC.

This sequence joins TRBV15 and TRBJ2-1, with 10 nucleotides matching TRBD2. The germline V gene has CDR1 LNHNV and CDR2 YYDKDF (reference sequence). The CDR3 has 17 residues. With 3 bases clipped from V and 3 bases from J, the junction kept 8 bases outside the gene matches. The CDR3 reads CATSSPGSGGFYNEQFF. The CDR3, as DNA: TGTGCCACCAGCAGTCCTGGTAGCGGGGGGTTCTACAATGAGCAGTTCTTC.

This chain links TRBV4-1 with TRBJ2-7; D is uncertain. In germline, CDR1 is MGHRA, CDR2 YSYEKL. The CDR3 is 18 amino acids. V lost 1 base and J lost 4, with 23 bases in between. This CDR3 reads CASSQGPVKAALSYEQYF. DNA for the CDR3: TGCGCCAGCAGCCAAGGTCCTGTTAAAGCCGCGCTAAGTTACGAGCAGTACTTC.

The table lists this clone with a few counts. V and J are TRBV18 and TRBJ1-1; D remains unclear. Germline V gene lookup returns CDR1 KGHSH and CDR2 LQKENI. The germline V and J ends were trimmed by 3 bases and 1 base, with 6 bases remaining between them. This CDR3 region has 13 residues. The CDR3 DNA reads TGTGCCAGCTCACCGAGGCAGAACACTGAAGCTTTCTTT. Protein product: CASSPRQNTEAFF.

The genes are TRBV3-1 (or the pseudogene TRBV3-2) and TRBJ2-3; D is unresolved. The germline V gene has CDR1 LGHDT and CDR2 YNNKEL (reference sequence). The CDR3 consists of 13 residues. Trimming took 4 bases from V and 6 from J, leaving 11 bases between them. The DNA for the CDR3 is TGTGCCAGCAGCCCCCCCGTGTTGGATACGCAGTATTTT. It is translated as CASSPPVLDTQYF.

This chain connects TRBV5-1 to TRBJ2-1; D is perhaps TRBD2 (5 bases). Trimming left V 1 base short and J 0 bases short, with 11 bases between. CDR3 length: 16 amino acids. Germline V gene lookup returns CDR1 SGHRS and CDR2 YFSETQ. The chain's CDR3 is CASSLTSGSSYNEQFF. The CDR3 DNA reads as TGCGCCAGCAGCTTGACCTCTGGGAGCTCCTACAATGAGCAGTTCTTC.

The chain employs TRBV14 and TRBJ2-7, with a tentative D call TRBD1 (6 bases). V gave up 4 bases and J gave up 0 bases, with 19 bases separating them. CDR1 is SGHDN and CDR2 is FVKESK in the germline V gene. The CDR3 is 17 amino acids. This CDR3 is CASSPRSGTTSSYEQYF. The DNA for the CDR3 is TGTGCCAGCAGCCCACGATCCGGGACAACCAGCTCCTACGAGCAGTACTTC.

The CDR3: CASSQAPTGAMNTEAFF. The CDR3 DNA is TGTGCCAGCAGCCAAGCCCCCACAGGGGCGATGAACACTGAAGCTTTCTTT. The chain is built from TRBV14 and TRBJ1-1, with 7 bases fitting TRBD1. The CDR3 has 17 residues. Germline V gene lookup returns CDR1 SGHDN and CDR2 FVKESK. V lost 1 base, J lost 0 bases, and 8 bases stayed unmatched.

The V call is TRBV4-3, the J call TRBJ2-7, with D possibly TRBD2 on 6 matching bases. In germline, CDR1 is LGHNA, CDR2 YSLEER. V shed 0 bases and J shed 0 bases, with 18 bases lying between them. There are 18 residues in the CDR3. Here the CDR3 DNA reads TGCGCCAGCAGCCAAGACATCCCCAGTGTCGGGAGCTCCTACGAGCAGTACTTC. Translating gives CASSQDIPSVGSSYEQYF.

Regarding this clone: At one end, the junction sequence differs from germline, possibly due to a read error. The V call is TRBV6-2 or TRBV6-3, the J call TRBJ2-3, with 9 bases fitting TRBD1. Germline V gives CDR1 MNHEY, CDR2 SVGEGT. The CDR3 has 11 residues. The CDR3 DNA reads as TGTGCCAGCAGTCGTCCGGGACAGGGTACTTTT. Its protein product is CASSRPGQGTF.

This rearrangement joins TRBV7-9 to TRBJ2-5; 8 bases map to TRBD1. Germline V gene sequence: CDR1 SEHNR, CDR2 FQNEAQ (reference sequence). V shed 2 bases and J 2 bases; nucleotides not matched to a gene: 4. The CDR3 extends over 15 amino acids. CDR3 protein: CASSLRQGQQETQYF. CDR3 nucleotide sequence: TGTGCCAGCAGCTTAAGACAGGGGCAACAAGAGACCCAGTACTTC.